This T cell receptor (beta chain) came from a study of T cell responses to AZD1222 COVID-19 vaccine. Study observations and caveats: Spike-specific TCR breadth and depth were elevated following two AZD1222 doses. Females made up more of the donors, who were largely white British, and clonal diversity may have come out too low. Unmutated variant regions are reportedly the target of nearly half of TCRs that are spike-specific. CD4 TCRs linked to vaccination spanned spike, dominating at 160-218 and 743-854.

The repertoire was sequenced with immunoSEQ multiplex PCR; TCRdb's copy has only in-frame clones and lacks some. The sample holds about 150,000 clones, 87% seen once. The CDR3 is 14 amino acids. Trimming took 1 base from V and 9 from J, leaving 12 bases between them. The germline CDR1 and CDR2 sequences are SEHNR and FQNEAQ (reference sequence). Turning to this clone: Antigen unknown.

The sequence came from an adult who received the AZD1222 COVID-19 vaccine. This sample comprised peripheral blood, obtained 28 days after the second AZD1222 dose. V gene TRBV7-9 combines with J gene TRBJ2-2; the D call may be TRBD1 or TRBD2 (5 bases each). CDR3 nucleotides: TGTGCCAGCAGCTTAGGGGGGTTGCGCCGGGAGCTGTTTTTT. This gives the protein CASSLGGLRRELFF.